The TCR beta chain described here comes from a study of cytomegalovirus exposure and HLA in healthy donors listed by TCRdb under 2017. Describing the broader study: According to a later analysis, the 120 or so validation repertoires were produced on the same platform as the 700 or so repertoires of the first cohort. The study was designed to test whether signatures of past pathogen exposure could be identified by cataloging public T cell receptors. In addition to the first cohort of 666 subjects, a separate validation cohort of 130 or so different subjects was used. The study combined high-throughput TCR immunosequencing, statistical association of individual TCRs with disease status, and machine learning to predict cytomegalovirus infection status.

This clone was detected only once. The specificity of this receptor is unknown. No base qualities exist here, and no much larger clone lies one base off it. The donors were included in the validation cohort of some 120 subjects, a group kept apart from the approximately 700-subject first cohort. Beyond this particular receptor, the publication reports: It was suggested by the authors that the approach could potentially be generalized to other disease states and immunological phenotypes. Of the cluster scores, around 95% were above 0 in a later analysis, which found that TCRs clustered in the first cohort also tended to co-occur in the roughly 130 validation repertoires. Across donors, most TCR sequences were observed very rarely, whereas some public TCRs were present in many individuals. A later analysis had no HLA typing for the validation cohort, so co-occurrence there was scored across all 120 repertoires. The classifier was reported to diagnose cytomegalovirus status with high specificity and sensitivity in both the original and validation cohorts. The study gave a list of under 200 TCR beta chains associated with cytomegalovirus. Three of the identified cytomegalovirus-associated TCR beta chains were confirmed in vitro to be specific for cytomegalovirus antigens.

The library relied on the immunoSEQ multiplex PCR assay. Under the source paper's analysis protocol: A statistical classification framework was built to diagnose cytomegalovirus status from the catalog of TCR beta chain sequences. As stored in TCRdb, this immuneACCESS dataset retains in-frame rearrangements with V and J assigned. A fraction of the clones does not appear; measured against another copy, unresolved V genes explain less than half of the discrepancy, and the remainder lacks a known reason. V, J and clone size are taken as reported in that table, and D and trimming were inferred from the DNA itself. The sample table holds about 250,000 clones, of which around nine tenths were seen once. Of the sample, less than 3% falls within the top ten clones. The sequencing sample was made of PBMCs. The sequence derives from a man between 18 and 35 years old in good health and CMV-seronegative.

For the CDR3, the sequence is CSVVFSSAYNEQFF. The nucleotide sequence reads TGCAGCGTTGTATTCTCTAGCGCTTACAATGAGCAGTTCTTC. This chain is built from TRBV29-1 and TRBJ2-1, and the D gene may be TRBD2, 6 bases matching. Its CDR3 holds 14 amino acids, cysteine through phenylalanine. Kept here is only the CDR3 DNA, which spans 42 bases and is read in frame from base 1. CDR1 SQVTM and CDR2 ANQGSEA were looked up in the germline V gene. Deletion took 4 bases off V and 4 bases off J, with a span of 14 bases between the germline ends.